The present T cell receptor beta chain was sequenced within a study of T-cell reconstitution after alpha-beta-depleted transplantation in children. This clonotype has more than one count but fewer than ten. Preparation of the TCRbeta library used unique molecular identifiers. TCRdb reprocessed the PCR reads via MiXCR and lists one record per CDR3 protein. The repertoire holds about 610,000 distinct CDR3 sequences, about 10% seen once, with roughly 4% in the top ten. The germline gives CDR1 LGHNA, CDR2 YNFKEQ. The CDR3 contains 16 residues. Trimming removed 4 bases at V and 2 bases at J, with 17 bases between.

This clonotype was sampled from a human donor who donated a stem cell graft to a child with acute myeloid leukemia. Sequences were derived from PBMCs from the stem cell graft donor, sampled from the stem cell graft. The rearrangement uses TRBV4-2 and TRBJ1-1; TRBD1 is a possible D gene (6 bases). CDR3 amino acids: CASSLDIRGRNTEAFF. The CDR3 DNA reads TGTGCCAGCAGCCTCGACATCCGGGGGCGCAACACTGAAGCTTTCTTT.